The sequence of this TCR beta chain was determined in a study of blood T cell repertoires in COVID-19. Looking at the study overall: Samples came from the United States, Italy and Spain, spanning acute and convalescent COVID-19. The analysed material was cDNA or gDNA that came from T cells, B-cell-depleted T cells, or PBMCs.

As originally analysed: Estimates of nucleated cell counts were drawn from the amplification of reference gene primers. Profiling relied on immunoSEQ multiplex PCR, and the TCRdb table lists in-frame clones only, not all of them. That table gives V, J and clone size, and the DNA gave D and trimming. The data hold around 300,000 clones, with about nine tenths observed a single time. The CDR3 loop spans 16 amino acids. The trim removed 0 bases at V and 8 bases at J, leaving 11 bases unmatched. Germline-derived CDR1 and CDR2 are SGHDT and YYEEEE. The sequence was collected from a man aged 50 or older with active or convalescent COVID-19. The chain carries TRBV5-6 and TRBJ1-2, with TRBD1 matching over 9 bases. Material for sequencing was peripheral blood. CDR3 loop: CASSLESGQGFGGYTF. The DNA for the CDR3 is TGTGCCAGCAGCTTGGAATCGGGACAGGGTTTCGGAGGCTACACCTTC.